This TCR beta chain was profiled in a study of shared clonotypes between healthy human individuals. Findings and caveats of the study: A reduction in generation probabilities was seen for non-shared clonotypes relative to those shared by all four donors.

Assay execution proceeded at the deep level. Generated by immunoSEQ multiplex PCR, the TCRdb table keeps only in-frame clones and is missing some. The sample includes 2.3 million or so clones, more than 85% of them seen just once. Looked up from germline, CDR1 is MDHEN and CDR2 is SYDVKM. Between the trimmed V and J ends, which lost 3 bases and 4 bases, there was a span of 18 bases. This CDR3 has 16 amino acids. A note on this clone: Its specificity is not known.

The clonotype was recovered from a man younger than 35 in good health. Some clones in this sample may be carry-over from other donors' samples. The V call is TRBV28, the J call TRBJ1-1, with D unclear. Sequencing was done on a sample of naive CD4+ T cells from PBMCs. Specified subset: CD45RA+ positively selected. The CDR3 spells CASSFLSWASVTEAFF. The CDR3 nucleotides are TGTGCCAGCAGTTTTCTCTCTTGGGCGAGTGTCACTGAAGCTTTCTTT.